The 10 T cell receptor beta chains below were found in one sample sequenced in a study of chemoradiotherapy in HPV16-positive cancers. The method was immunoSEQ multiplex PCR; TCRdb's version includes in-frame clones alone and lacks a portion of them. In the table there are about 16,000 clones, just under 70% of which are singletons. The sequencing here drew on tumor tissue, taken from a patient who underwent chemoradiotherapy. The receptors were gathered from a human donor with HPV-associated anogenital cancer.

This chain connects TRBV9 to TRBJ2-3, with TRBD2 identical over 8 bases. Germline CDR1 and CDR2: SGDLS and YYNGEE. V was pared by 0 bases and J by 1 base, with 4 bases of the junction left unmatched. The CDR3 sequence is 16 residues long. The CDR3 DNA reads TGTGCCAGCAGCGTAGATATTAGCGGGGGCACAGATACGCAGTATTTT. Its protein is CASSVDISGGTDTQYF.

The chain links TRBV10-3 to TRBJ1-1; 7 bases align to TRBD1. V trimming: 6 bases; J trimming: 8 bases; junction bases outside the gene matches: 12. The CDR3 is 14 residues long. Germline V lookup: CDR1 ENHRY, CDR2 SYGVKD. In DNA, the CDR3 is TGTGCCATCAGAGTAGACAGGGACTTAGGGGAAGCTTTCTTT. Its protein is CAIRVDRDLGEAFF.

The chain recombines TRBV7-3 with TRBJ2-2; no clear D gene. The ends were cut back, 3 bases at V and 4 bases at J, with 6 bases in the middle. This CDR3 region has 13 residues. CDR1 is SGHTA and CDR2 is FQGTGA in the germline V gene. The CDR3 bases are TGTGCCAGCAGCTTTGTAGGCACCGGGGAGCTGTTTTTT. Its translation: CASSFVGTGELFF.

This chain connects TRBV11-2 to TRBJ2-5; 16 bases are a match to TRBD2. The J segment lost 2 bases and the V segment lost 6 bases, leaving 3 bases of the junction unmatched. CDR1 SGHAT and CDR2 FQNNGV come from the germline V gene. The CDR3 sequence is 16 residues long. The CDR3: CASRGLAGGRQETQYF. The CDR3 DNA sequence: TGTGCCAGCAGGGGACTAGCGGGGGGGAGACAAGAGACCCAGTACTTC.

The CDR3 DNA reads as TGCGCCAGCAGCTTTCCCCCAGTAGATACGCAGTATTTT. Its translation is CASSFPPVDTQYF. V gene TRBV5-1 combines with J gene TRBJ2-3; D gene uncertain. The germline V and J ends were trimmed by 2 bases and 5 bases, with 9 bases remaining between them. Germline-derived CDR1 and CDR2 are SGHRS and YFSETQ. The CDR3 loop spans 13 amino acids.

V usage is TRBV10-3 and J usage is TRBJ1-1; no definite D call. The CDR3 sequence is 14 residues long. The germline CDR1 and CDR2 sequences are ENHRY and SYGVKD. With 5 bases removed from V and 5 bases from J, the gap between germline ends came to 15 bases. For the CDR3, the DNA is TGTGCCATCAGTCAGAGTGGGAGTCGGACTGAAGCTTTCTTT. Amino acids: CAISQSGSRTEAFF.

The DNA for the CDR3 is TGTGCCAGTTCGCGGCAGGGGGGCTCTGGGGCCAACGTCCTGACTTTC. Translated: CASSRQGGSGANVLTF. The chain employs TRBV27 and TRBJ2-6; D possibly corresponds to TRBD1 (7 bases). Looked up from germline, CDR1 is MNHEY and CDR2 is SMNVEV (reference sequence). This CDR3 is built from 16 residues. The ends were cut back, 9 bases at V and 0 bases at J, with 15 bases in the middle.

This chain links TRBV4-1 with TRBJ2-5; 11 positions agree with TRBD2. Unmatched junction bases numbered 7, after V lost 1 base and J lost 3 bases. Germline CDR1 and CDR2: MGHRA and YSYEKL. The CDR3 contains 17 residues. The DNA of the CDR3 is TGCGCCAGCAGCCAAGGGCTAGCGGGGGGACAAAAAGAGACCCAGTACTTC. Translating it yields CASSQGLAGGQKETQYF.

The V gene is TRBV23-1, the J gene TRBJ1-5; D remains unclear. TRBV23-1 carries the ORF label, with uncertain function. The CDR3 loop spans 16 amino acids. Trimming pared 4 bases from V and 4 bases from J, leaving 17 bases between. CDR3 in DNA: TGCGCCAGCAGTCCCTACGTATGGCAGCGTAATCAGCCCCAGCATTTT. This gives the protein CASSPYVWQRNQPQHF.

This sequence joins TRBV6-5 and TRBJ1-1; D not resolved. Trimming cost V 4 bases and J 6 bases, with 12 bases left between them. The CDR3 consists of 13 residues. Germline V lookup: CDR1 MNHEY, CDR2 SVGAGI. The CDR3 region has the DNA TGTGCCAGCAGTTTAGAACGTGCCGCTGAAGCTTTCTTT. Amino acids: CASSLERAAEAFF.